This record concerns one TCR beta chain sequence. The record originates from a study of CD8 T cells in Susac syndrome. Random-hexamer reverse transcription was applied to about 0.5 to 1 ug RNA. TCRdb reprocessed the immunoSEQ multiplex PCR reads via MiXCR and lists one record per CDR3 protein. The repertoire holds more than 80,000 distinct CDR3 sequences, with roughly 94% as singletons. V gave up 9 bases and J gave up 6 bases, with 18 bases separating them. Germline V gene data show CDR1 as SGDLS and CDR2 as YYNGEE. There are 13 residues in the CDR3. The rearrangement links TRBV9 to TRBJ1-2; perhaps TRBD1 as D (5 bases). The receptor was derived from a human donor with Susac syndrome. Source material: CD8+ T cells from PBMCs. DNA of the CDR3: TGTGCCACCAGAACAATTAGGGGACATGGCTACACCTTC. Translation: CATRTIRGHGYTF.